The sequence of this T cell receptor (beta chain) was determined in a study of early T cells in non-severe SARS-CoV-2 infection. The CDR3 is 17 amino acids. The TCR library protocol was used to attach unique molecular identifiers. These identifiers were attached to individual cDNA molecules. Each CDR3 protein is one row after TCRdb ran MiXCR on the 5' RACE reads. This table has over 45,000 distinct CDR3 sequences, roughly 16% appearing once. The chain employs TRBV21-1 and TRBJ2-5; TRBD2 reflects the table's D call only, with no check against the DNA. TRBV21-1 is a known pseudogene. This TCR derives from an adult who was a healthcare worker with PCR-confirmed SARS-CoV-2 infection or an uninfected control (not recorded which). Source: whole blood, taken at baseline. The chain's CDR3 is CASSKQPFRDSKETQYF. The CDR3 DNA sequence: TGTGCCAGCAGCAAACAGCCCTTCCGGGACTCAAAAGAGACCCAGTACTTC.